The T cell receptor beta chain under discussion was sequenced for a study of T cell responses to AZD1222 COVID-19 vaccine. Findings of the study overall: Dominant at 160-218 and 743-854, vaccine-associated CD4 TCRs also spanned spike.

On this clone itself: Antigen unknown.

Germline V gene sequence: CDR1 SGHTA, CDR2 FQGNSA. The CDR3 runs 14 residues. Trimming removed 4 bases from V and 3 bases from J; junction bases left unmatched: 5. The assay was immunoSEQ multiplex PCR, and TCRdb's table has in-frame clones only and misses some. The sample consists of 100,000 to 150,000 clones, more than 80% of them appearing once. Source: peripheral blood, taken 28 days after the second AZD1222 dose. This clonotype was obtained from an adult who received the AZD1222 COVID-19 vaccine. The chain combines TRBV7-2 with TRBJ2-5; 7 nucleotides match TRBD2. The chain's CDR3 is CASSYTSAEETQYF. The CDR3 nucleotides read TGTGCCAGCAGCTATACTAGCGCGGAAGAGACCCAGTACTTC.